The T cell receptor (beta chain) described here comes from a study of blood T cell repertoires in COVID-19. Background on the study: COVID-19 samples, acute and convalescent, were from the United States, Italy and Spain.

Sequencing used immunoSEQ multiplex PCR; TCRdb keeps in-frame clones, though not all of them. The sample has some 150,000 clones; about 85% are singletons. V shed 8 bases and J 4 bases; nucleotides not matched to a gene: 5. Per germline, CDR1 WNHNN and CDR2 SYGVQD (reference sequence). The CDR3 contains 13 residues. This chain connects TRBV10-1 to TRBJ2-7; TRBD2 matches 10 bases. The clonotype comes from a human donor with acute or convalescent COVID-19. The donor label of this sample is uncertain. The sequenced material came from peripheral blood. The CDR3 sequence: CASLAGVCYEQYV. The DNA of the CDR3 is TGCGCCAGCCTAGCGGGAGTTTGTTACGAGCAGTACGTC.